A single sample gave rise to the 9 T cell receptor beta chains below, sequenced in a study of T cells in Graves' hyperthyroidism and ophthalmopathy. What was amplified from RNA transcripts were TCR beta CDR3 regions. A first-round RT-PCR of the TCR CDR3 used the HTBI primer set. TCRdb called the multiplex PCR reads again in MiXCR, with one record for every CDR3 protein. The sample lists 500,000 to 600,000 distinct CDR3 sequences; roughly 50% were seen once. Sequencing was done on a sample of peripheral blood or thyroid tissue (not recorded which). These receptors all come from an adult woman with Graves' disease, either hyperthyroidism or ophthalmopathy (not recorded which).

The chain combines TRBV7-9 with TRBJ2-7, with 9 nucleotides matching TRBD1. The CDR3 spans 15 residues. V shed 3 bases, J shed 4 bases, and the junction held 7 bases outside the gene matches. CDR1 is SEHNR, CDR2 FQNEAQ, per germline (reference sequence). CDR3 sequence reads: CASSFTDRGGYEQYF. DNA for the CDR3: TGTGCCAGCAGCTTTACGGACAGGGGAGGATACGAGCAGTACTTC. The full variable domain, in which reference TRBV7-9 and TRBJ2-7 provide the parts outside the CDR3, is DTGVSQNPRHKITKRGQNVTFRCDPISEHNRLYWYRQTLGQGPEFLTYFQNEAQLEKSRLLSDRFSAERPKGSFSTLEIQRTEQGDSAMYLCASSFTDRGGYEQYFGPGTRLTVT.

CDR3 nucleotide sequence: TGTGCCAGCAGCTCCCGGGACAGGGGGGCCCTCGAGCAGTACTTC. The encoded protein is CASSSRDRGALEQYF. This chain connects TRBV7-2 to TRBJ2-7; 11 bases line up with TRBD1. CDR1 SGHTA and CDR2 FQGNSA come from the germline V gene. V lost 4 bases to trimming and J lost 6 bases; unmatched junction nucleotides: 8. The CDR3 is 15 amino acids.

The chain has TRBV19 and TRBJ1-6; a weak D match, TRBD1 (6 bases). Germline V gene sequence: CDR1 LNHDA, CDR2 SQIVND (reference sequence). The CDR3 has 15 residues. The germline V and J ends were trimmed by 5 bases and 9 bases, with 17 bases remaining between them. The CDR3 loop is CASSSSSGDGSPLHF. In DNA form, the CDR3 reads TGTGCCAGTAGTTCATCTTCAGGGGACGGTTCACCCCTCCACTTT.

The chain recombines TRBV11-2 with TRBJ1-4, with 8 bases lining up with TRBD1. With 5 bases clipped from V and 7 bases from J, the junction kept 6 bases outside the gene matches. Germline V lookup: CDR1 SGHAT, CDR2 FQNNGV. The CDR3 consists of 14 residues. The CDR3 region is CASSLQGEGEKLFF. CDR3 in DNA: TGTGCCAGCAGCCTACAGGGGGAAGGTGAAAAACTGTTTTTT.

This clonotype was recorded at least ten times. The chain recombines TRBV2 with TRBJ1-2, with D maybe TRBD1 (5 bases). The CDR3 runs 13 residues. CDR1 and CDR2 (germline): SNHLY, FYNNEI. With 3 bases removed from V and 7 bases from J, the gap between germline ends came to 12 bases. CDR3 coding DNA: TGTGCCAGCAGTGACTCTGGGGCAGTTGGCTACACCTTC. As protein: CASSDSGAVGYTF.

This clonotype was seen just once. One junction end disagrees with the germline gene, perhaps due to a read error. V usage is TRBV28 and J usage is TRBJ1-1, with D possibly TRBD1 on 5 matching bases. The CDR3 loop spans 14 amino acids. CDR1 and CDR2 from the germline V gene are MDHEN and SYDVKM. The DNA of the CDR3 is TGTGCCAGCAGTTTAAGGGCTGAGACAGCTGAAACTTTCTTT. It translates to CASSLRAETAETFF. The full variable domain, completed using reference TRBV28 and TRBJ1-1, is DVKVTQSSRYLVKRTGEKVFLECVQDMDHENMFWYRQDPGLGLRLIYFSYDVKMKEKGDIPEGYSVSREKKERFSLILESASTNQTSMYLCASSLRAETAETFFGQGTRLTVV.

This clonotype showed up just once. The rearrangement joins TRBV20-1 to TRBJ1-2; D is perhaps TRBD1 (5 bases). Trimming pared 1 base from V and 3 bases from J, leaving 9 bases between. The CDR3 runs 13 residues. The germline CDR1 and CDR2 sequences are DFQATT and SNEGSKA (reference sequence). The CDR3 spells CSARVDSYYGYTF. CDR3 in DNA: TGCAGTGCTAGAGTTGACAGCTACTATGGCTACACCTTC.

This clonotype was picked up many times. This chain uses TRBV6-5 with TRBJ2-6; tentatively, D is TRBD1 (6 bases). CDR1 is MNHEY, CDR2 SVGAGI, per germline. The CDR3 is 17 residues long. The V gene lost 1 base and the J gene lost 0 bases, with 10 bases spanning the gap. This chain's CDR3 is CASSYWLGASGANVLTF. The CDR3 region has the DNA TGTGCCAGCAGTTACTGGTTGGGGGCCTCTGGGGCCAACGTCCTGACTTTC.

This clonotype was seen ten or more times. J is TRBJ2-7 and V is TRBV9; the match to TRBD2 covers 8 bases. V lost 0 bases to trimming and J lost 3 bases; unmatched junction nucleotides: 8. The CDR3 has 16 amino acids. Germline V gene data show CDR1 as SGDLS and CDR2 as YYNGEE. The CDR3 spells CASSVGKSGRFYEQYF. The CDR3 coding sequence is TGTGCCAGCAGCGTAGGGAAGAGCGGGAGATTCTACGAGCAGTACTTC.